The source of this T cell receptor (beta chain) is a study of T cell responses to AZD1222 COVID-19 vaccine. The study's findings and limits: Sampled repertoires all dated from after the peak T cell response. Only 6 or 7 individuals given AZD1222 were seropositive at baseline. Following two doses of AZD1222, Spike-specific TCR breadth and depth rose.

TCRdb's table, derived via immunoSEQ multiplex PCR, lists solely in-frame clones and lacks some. Seen here are more than 150,000 clones, around 90% observed once, and the top ten hold about 2.1%. Trimming cost V 2 bases and J 6 bases, with 11 bases left between them. This CDR3 contains 13 residues. Concerning this clone itself: The antigen is unknown.

This clonotype originated in an adult who received the AZD1222 COVID-19 vaccine. The sequencing used peripheral blood, collected 28 days after the second AZD1222 dose. The chain has TRBV12-3 or TRBV12-4 and TRBJ2-7; D not certain. CDR3 protein: CASSLQVGVEQYF. CDR3 coding DNA: TGTGCCAGCAGTTTACAGGTTGGGGTCGAGCAGTACTTC.